These T cell receptor beta chains were read from a single sample in a study of cytomegalovirus exposure and HLA in healthy donors. Method: immunoSEQ multiplex PCR; TCRdb's copy keeps in-frame clones and lacks some. This table holds roughly 100,000 clones, around three quarters found once. What was sequenced was PBMCs. The receptors were gathered from a man aged 50 or older in good health and CMV-seropositive. Each CDR3 is given with its conserved first and last residue. The D gene is left open where the match is weak. Clone size appears in some rows only: once, few, many, or a class for an expanded clone.

D gene,V gene,clone size,J gene,CDR3 DNA,CDR3 protein
.,TRBV29-1,few,TRBJ2-1,TGCAGCGTTGAAGATTGGGAGGACAATGAGCAGTTCTTC,CSVEDWEDNEQFF
.,TRBV21-1,.,TRBJ1-1,TGTGCCAGCAGCAAAGTTCCGACAGGGGGCCGGGAAGCTTTCTTT,CASSKVPTGGREAFF
.,TRBV10-2,.,TRBJ2-5,TGCGCCAGCAGTGAAGGGGGGGCCCAGTACTTC,CASSEGGAQYF
.,TRBV5-4,many,TRBJ1-1,TGTGCCAGCAGCTTGATCCGGGGGAGCACTGAAGCTTTCTTT,CASSLIRGSTEAFF
TRBD1,TRBV28,few,TRBJ2-5,TGTGCCAGCAGTAGGCGGGACAGGGGAAGCCGGGAGACCCAGTACTTC,CASSRRDRGSRETQYF
.,TRBV19,.,TRBJ1-5,TGTGCCAGTAGTATAGGTAGGGGTCCTCAGCCCCAGCATTTT,CASSIGRGPQPQHF
TRBD1,TRBV9,.,TRBJ1-2,TGTGCCAGCAGTCGACAGGGGGCAAACTATGGCTACACCTTC,CASSRQGANYGYTF
TRBD1,TRBV10-3,.,TRBJ1-1,TGTGCCATCAGGGGACAGGGGGCGGCTGAAGCTTTCTTT,CAIRGQGAAEAFF
.,TRBV5-1,.,TRBJ1-3,TGCGCCAGCAGCTTGACCGGCGGAGGAAACACCATATATTTT,CASSLTGGGNTIYF
.,TRBV15,.,TRBJ1-1,TGTGCCACCAGCAGAGATCTATGGGAGATGAACACTGAAGCTTTCTTT,CATSRDLWEMNTEAFF
.,TRBV10-3,.,TRBJ1-1,TGTGCCATCAGTGCAGACCGGGGGTACACTGAAGCTTTCTTT,CAISADRGYTEAFF
.,TRBV4-2,.,TRBJ1-1,TGTGCCAGCAGAAAAACAGGGTGGCGGAACACTGAAGCTTTCTTT,CASRKTGWRNTEAFF
TRBD2,TRBV5-1,once,TRBJ2-1,TGCGCCAGCAGTTCCGACAAGGGCGCGGGAGGGTACAATGAGCAGTTCTTC,CASSSDKGAGGYNEQFF
TRBD2,TRBV7-8,.,TRBJ2-1,TGTGCCAGCAGCCGACTAGCGGGAGGGGGGTCCAATGAGCAGTTCTTC,CASSRLAGGGSNEQFF
.,TRBV5-6,few,TRBJ1-1,TGTGCCAGCAGCTACGGACAGAGGAACACTGAAGCTTTCTTT,CASSYGQRNTEAFF
TRBD2,TRBV5-4,.,TRBJ2-2,TGTGCCAGCAGGTCTAGCGGGGGGGCCCTCACCGGGGAGCTGTTTTTT,CASRSSGGALTGELFF
.,TRBV4-1,few,TRBJ2-1,TGCGCCAGCAGCCAAGTCAACCTGATCTCTCGGGATGAGCAGTTCTTC,CASSQVNLISRDEQFF
TRBD2,TRBV5-1,.,TRBJ2-7,TGCGCCAGCACCCCCGAAATGACTAGCGGGACCTACGAGCAGTACTTC,CASTPEMTSGTYEQYF
.,TRBV6-6,few,TRBJ2-5,TGTGCCAGCACCCCGCCCGGGGGAGAGACCCAGTACTTC,CASTPPGGETQYF
.,TRBV6-6,.,TRBJ1-1,TGTGCCAGCAGTTACTCCCGGGACGGGAGTACTGAAGCTTTCTTT,CASSYSRDGSTEAFF
.,TRBV4-2,.,TRBJ2-7,TGTGCCAGCAGCCATGGGGGGTCCCGCTCCTACGAGCAGTACTTC,CASSHGGSRSYEQYF
TRBD1,TRBV27,.,TRBJ2-4,TGTGCCAGTAGTTTACCAAAACGGACAGGGGTTTTGGCAGCCAAAAACATTCAGTACTTC,CASSLPKRTGVLAAKNIQYF
.,TRBV2,.,TRBJ2-1,TGTGCCAGCGAGGAAGGGGGAAATGAGCAGTTCTTC,CASEEGGNEQFF
.,TRBV2,.,TRBJ2-3,TGTGCCAGCAGACAGGGATCCACAGATACGCAGTATTTT,CASRQGSTDTQYF
.,TRBV19,few,TRBJ2-5,TGTGCCAGTAGTAAGGCGGACTGGTACCAAGAGACCCAGTACTTC,CASSKADWYQETQYF
.,TRBV15,.,TRBJ2-3,TGTGCCACCAGCAGAGATCGGGATACGCAGTATTTT,CATSRDRDTQYF
.,TRBV11-2,.,TRBJ2-4,TGTGCCAGCAGCTCCCAGGTCATTCAGTACTTC,CASSSQVIQYF
TRBD1,TRBV6-6,few,TRBJ2-5,TGTGCCAGCAGTTACGGGACAGGGGAGACCCAGTACTTC,CASSYGTGETQYF
.,TRBV18,.,TRBJ1-2,TGTGCCAGCTCATTAAACGCCAGGGCGGAGGGCTACACCTTC,CASSLNARAEGYTF
.,TRBV6-1,.,TRBJ2-3,TGTGCCAGCAGTGAAGAAAAGTGGACTTACAATACGCAGTATTTT,CASSEEKWTYNTQYF
.,TRBV2,.,TRBJ1-2,TGTGCCAGCCAGTTCAGAACAGGGAACGACTATGGCTACACCTTC,CASQFRTGNDYGYTF
.,TRBV10-2,.,TRBJ1-5,TGCGCCACCTCCGGACAGAGGAATCAGCCCCAGCATTTT,CATSGQRNQPQHF
.,TRBV14,.,TRBJ1-1,TGTGCCAGCAGCCGGCTTCGGACTTTTGAAGCTTTCTTT,CASSRLRTFEAFF
.,TRBV10-3,.,TRBJ1-5,TGTGCCATCAGTCCCACTTATAGCAATCAGCCCCAGCATTTT,CAISPTYSNQPQHF
TRBD1,TRBV14,.,TRBJ1-2,TGTGCCAGCAGCCAAGCCCCCAGGGGGCAGGGTGGCTACACCTTC,CASSQAPRGQGGYTF
.,TRBV6-5,.,TRBJ1-1,TGTGCCAGCACTGGGGGACAGAACACTGAAGCTTTCTTT,CASTGGQNTEAFF
.,TRBV11-1,.,TRBJ2-2,TGTGCCAGCAGCGCCCTAGACTTCAACACCGGGGAGCTGTTTTTT,CASSALDFNTGELFF
TRBD2,TRBV4-1,.,TRBJ2-7,TGCGCCAGCAGCCAAGGGGCGGGAGGGCCCTACGAGCAGTACTTC,CASSQGAGGPYEQYF